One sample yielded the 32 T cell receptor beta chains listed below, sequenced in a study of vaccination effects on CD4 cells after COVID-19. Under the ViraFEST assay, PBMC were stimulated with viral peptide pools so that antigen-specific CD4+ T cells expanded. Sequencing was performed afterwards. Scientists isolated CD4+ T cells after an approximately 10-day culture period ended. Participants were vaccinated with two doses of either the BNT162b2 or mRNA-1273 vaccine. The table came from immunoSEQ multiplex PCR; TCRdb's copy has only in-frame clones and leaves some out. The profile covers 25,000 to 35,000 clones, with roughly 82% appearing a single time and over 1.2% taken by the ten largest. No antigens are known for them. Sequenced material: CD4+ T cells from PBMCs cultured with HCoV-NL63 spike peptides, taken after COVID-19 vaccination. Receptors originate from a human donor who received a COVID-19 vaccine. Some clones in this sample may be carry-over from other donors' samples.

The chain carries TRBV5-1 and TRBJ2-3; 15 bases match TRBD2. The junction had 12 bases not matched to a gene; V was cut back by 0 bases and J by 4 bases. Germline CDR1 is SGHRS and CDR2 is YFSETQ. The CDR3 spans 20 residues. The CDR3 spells CASSLAGLAGGFGLADTQYF. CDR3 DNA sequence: TGCGCCAGCAGCTTGGCAGGACTAGCGGGGGGGTTTGGTTTAGCAGATACGCAGTATTTT.

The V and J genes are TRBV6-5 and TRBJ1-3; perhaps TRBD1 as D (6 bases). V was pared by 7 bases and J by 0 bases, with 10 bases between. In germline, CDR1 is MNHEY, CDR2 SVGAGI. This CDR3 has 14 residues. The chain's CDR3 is CASMGAYSGNTIYF. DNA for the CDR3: TGTGCCAGCATGGGGGCTTACTCTGGAAACACCATATATTTT.

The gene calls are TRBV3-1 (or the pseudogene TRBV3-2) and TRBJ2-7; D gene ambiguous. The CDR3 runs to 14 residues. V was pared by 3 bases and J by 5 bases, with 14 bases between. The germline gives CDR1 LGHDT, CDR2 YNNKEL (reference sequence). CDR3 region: CASSQGGIDDEQYV. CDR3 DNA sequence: TGTGCCAGCAGCCAGGGTGGAATAGACGACGAGCAGTACGTC.

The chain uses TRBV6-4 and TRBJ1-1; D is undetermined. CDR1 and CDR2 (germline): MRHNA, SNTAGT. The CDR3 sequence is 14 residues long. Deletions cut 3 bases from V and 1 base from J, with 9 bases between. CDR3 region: CASSESRQNTEAFF. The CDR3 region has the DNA TGTGCCAGCAGTGAGTCGAGACAGAACACTGAAGCTTTCTTT.

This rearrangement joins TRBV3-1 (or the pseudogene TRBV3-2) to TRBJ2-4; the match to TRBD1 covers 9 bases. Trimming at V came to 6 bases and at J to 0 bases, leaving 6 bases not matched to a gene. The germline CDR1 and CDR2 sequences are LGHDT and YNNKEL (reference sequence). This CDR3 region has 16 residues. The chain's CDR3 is CASSPQGAIAKNIQYF. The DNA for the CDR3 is TGTGCCAGCAGTCCACAGGGGGCCATAGCCAAAAACATTCAGTACTTC.

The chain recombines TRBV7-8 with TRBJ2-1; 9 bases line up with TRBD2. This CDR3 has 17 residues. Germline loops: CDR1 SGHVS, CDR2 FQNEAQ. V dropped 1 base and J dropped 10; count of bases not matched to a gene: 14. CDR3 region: CASSLVLAGGAGVEQFF. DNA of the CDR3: TGTGCCAGCAGCTTAGTTCTGGCGGGGGGGGCCGGCGTCGAGCAGTTCTTC.

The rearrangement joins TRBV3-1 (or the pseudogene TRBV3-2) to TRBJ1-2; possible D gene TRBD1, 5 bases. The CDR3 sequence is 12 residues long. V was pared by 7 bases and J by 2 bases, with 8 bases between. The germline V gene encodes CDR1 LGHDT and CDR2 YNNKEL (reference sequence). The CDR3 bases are TGTGCCAGCAAAAACAGGAACTATGGCTACACCTTC. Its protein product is CASKNRNYGYTF.

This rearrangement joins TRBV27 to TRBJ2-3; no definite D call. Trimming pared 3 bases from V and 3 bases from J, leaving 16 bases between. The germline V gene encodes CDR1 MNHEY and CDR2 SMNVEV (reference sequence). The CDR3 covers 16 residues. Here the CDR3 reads CASSFRINPKTDTQYF. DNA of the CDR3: TGTGCCAGCAGTTTTCGCATCAACCCAAAAACAGATACGCAGTATTTT.

The CDR3 spells CASSQGGGARGYF. The DNA for the CDR3 is TGTGCCAGCAGCCAAGGAGGCGGCGCACGTGGGTATTTT. The chain combines TRBV3-1 (or the pseudogene TRBV3-2) with TRBJ2-3, with D uncertain. CDR1 and CDR2 from the germline V gene are LGHDT and YNNKEL (reference sequence). This CDR3 has 13 residues. V was clipped by 1 base and J by 14 bases, with 16 bases between them.

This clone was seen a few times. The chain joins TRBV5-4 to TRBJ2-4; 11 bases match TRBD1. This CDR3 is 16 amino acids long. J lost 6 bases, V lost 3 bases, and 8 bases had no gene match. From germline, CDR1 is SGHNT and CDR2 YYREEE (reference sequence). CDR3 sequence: CASSYGQGALGNIQYF. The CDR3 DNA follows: TGTGCCAGCAGCTACGGACAGGGGGCGTTGGGAAACATTCAGTACTTC.

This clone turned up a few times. The CDR3 loop reads CASSTTGGNYGYTF. The CDR3 DNA reads as TGTGCCAGCAGTACTACAGGGGGCAACTATGGCTACACCTTC. V gene TRBV28 combines with J gene TRBJ1-2, with 9 nucleotides matching TRBD1. The V gene's germline CDR1 is MDHEN and CDR2 SYDVKM. The CDR3 spans 14 residues. V lost 5 bases, J lost 2 bases, and 3 bases stayed unmatched.

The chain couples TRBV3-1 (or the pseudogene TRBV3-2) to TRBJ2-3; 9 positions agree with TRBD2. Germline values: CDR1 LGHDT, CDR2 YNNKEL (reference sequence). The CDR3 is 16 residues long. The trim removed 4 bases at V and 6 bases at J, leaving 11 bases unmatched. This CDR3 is CASSPGTGLATDTQYF. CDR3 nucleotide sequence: TGTGCCAGCAGCCCCGGAACGGGACTAGCTACGGATACGCAGTATTTT.

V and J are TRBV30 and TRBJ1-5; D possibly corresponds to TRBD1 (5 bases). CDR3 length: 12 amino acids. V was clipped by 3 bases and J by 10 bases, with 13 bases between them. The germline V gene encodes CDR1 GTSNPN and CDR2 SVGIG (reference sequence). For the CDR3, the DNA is TGTGCCTGGAGCAGGGCCTCGGGTCCCCAGCATTTT. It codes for CAWSRASGPQHF.

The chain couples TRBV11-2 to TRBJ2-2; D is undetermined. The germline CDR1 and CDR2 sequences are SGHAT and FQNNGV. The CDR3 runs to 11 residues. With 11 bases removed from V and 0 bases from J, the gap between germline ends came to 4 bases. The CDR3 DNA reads TGTGCCGGCGCGAACACCGGGGAGCTGTTTTTT. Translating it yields CAGANTGELFF.

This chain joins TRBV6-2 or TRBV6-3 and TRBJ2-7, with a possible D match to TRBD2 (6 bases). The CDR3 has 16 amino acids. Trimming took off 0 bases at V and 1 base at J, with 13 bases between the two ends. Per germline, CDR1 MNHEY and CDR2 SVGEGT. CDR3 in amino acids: CASSYSGGTVSYEQYV. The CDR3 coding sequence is TGTGCCAGCAGTTACTCTGGGGGGACTGTTTCCTACGAGCAGTACGTC.

CDR3 protein: CAWSLRANTEAFF. As DNA, the CDR3 is TGTGCCTGGAGCCTCAGGGCCAACACTGAAGCTTTCTTT. The V and J genes are TRBV30 and TRBJ1-1; TRBD1 might be the D (5 bases). Germline V gene sequence: CDR1 GTSNPN, CDR2 SVGIG (reference sequence). Between the trimmed V and J ends, which lost 3 bases and 2 bases, there was a span of 10 bases. The CDR3 is made up of 13 amino acids.

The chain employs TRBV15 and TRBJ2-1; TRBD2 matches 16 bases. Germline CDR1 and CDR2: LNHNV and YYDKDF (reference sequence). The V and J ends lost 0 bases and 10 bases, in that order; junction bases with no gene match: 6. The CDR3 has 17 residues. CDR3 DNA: TGTGCCACCAGCAGAGACCGGGGACTAGCGGGGGGGCGGGAGCAGTTCTTC. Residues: CATSRDRGLAGGREQFF.

The CDR3 DNA is TGTGCCAGCAGTTACTCGGACTCCAGGTCCTACGAGCAGTACGTC. It is translated as CASSYSDSRSYEQYV. This chain joins TRBV6-2 or TRBV6-3 and TRBJ2-7, with D perhaps TRBD2 (5 bases). The CDR3 extends over 15 amino acids. The germline V and J ends were trimmed by 0 bases and 1 base, with 10 bases remaining between them. Germline loops: CDR1 MNHEY, CDR2 SVGEGT.

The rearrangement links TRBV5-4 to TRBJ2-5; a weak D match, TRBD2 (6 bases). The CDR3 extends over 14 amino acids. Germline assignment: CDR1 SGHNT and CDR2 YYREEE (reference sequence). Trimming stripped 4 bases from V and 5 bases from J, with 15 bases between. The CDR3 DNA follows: TGTGCCAGCAGCGGGGACCTGGGGAGGGAGACCCAGTACTTC. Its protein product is CASSGDLGRETQYF.

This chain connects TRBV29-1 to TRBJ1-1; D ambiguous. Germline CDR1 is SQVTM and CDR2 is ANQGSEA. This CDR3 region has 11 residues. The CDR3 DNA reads TGCAGGGTTACAGTGAACACTGAAGCTTTCTTT. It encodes CRVTVNTEAFF.

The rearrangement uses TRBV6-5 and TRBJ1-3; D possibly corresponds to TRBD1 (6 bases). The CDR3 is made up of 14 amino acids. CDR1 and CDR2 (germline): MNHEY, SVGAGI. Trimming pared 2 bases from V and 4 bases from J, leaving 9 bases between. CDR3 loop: CASSYRDRGNTIYF. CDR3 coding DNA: TGTGCCAGCAGTTACCGCGACAGGGGAAACACCATATATTTT.

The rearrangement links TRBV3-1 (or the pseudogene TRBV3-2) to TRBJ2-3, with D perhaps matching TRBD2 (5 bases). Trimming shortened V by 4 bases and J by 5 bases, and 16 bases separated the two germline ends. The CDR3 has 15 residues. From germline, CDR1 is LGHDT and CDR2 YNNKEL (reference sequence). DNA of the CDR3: TGTGCCAGCAGCCCGAATGGGCTAGGAGGAGATACGCAGTATTTT. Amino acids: CASSPNGLGGDTQYF.

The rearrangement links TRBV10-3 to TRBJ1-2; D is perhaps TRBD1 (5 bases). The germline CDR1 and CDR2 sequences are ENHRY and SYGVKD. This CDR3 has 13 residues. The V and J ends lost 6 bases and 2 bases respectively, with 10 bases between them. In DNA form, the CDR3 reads TGTGCCATCAGGTTGACAGAGAACTATGGCTACACCTTC. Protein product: CAIRLTENYGYTF.

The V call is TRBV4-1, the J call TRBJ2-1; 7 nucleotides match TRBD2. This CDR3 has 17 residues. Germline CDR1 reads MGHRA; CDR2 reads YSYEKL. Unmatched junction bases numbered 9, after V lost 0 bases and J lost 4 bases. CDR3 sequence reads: CASSQDQRGNRYNEQFF. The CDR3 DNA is TGCGCCAGCAGCCAAGATCAGCGGGGTAATAGGTACAATGAGCAGTTCTTC.

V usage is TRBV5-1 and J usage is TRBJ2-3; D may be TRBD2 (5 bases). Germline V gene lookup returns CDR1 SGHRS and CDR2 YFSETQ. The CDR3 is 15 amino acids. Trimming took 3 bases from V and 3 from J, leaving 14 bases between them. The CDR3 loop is CASSYLQPGTDTQYF. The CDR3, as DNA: TGCGCCAGCAGCTACTTACAACCGGGAACAGATACGCAGTATTTT.

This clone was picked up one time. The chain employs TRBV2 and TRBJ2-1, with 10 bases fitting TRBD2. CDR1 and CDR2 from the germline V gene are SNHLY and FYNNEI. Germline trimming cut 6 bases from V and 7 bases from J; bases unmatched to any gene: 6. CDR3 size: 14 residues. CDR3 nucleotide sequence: TGTGCCAGCAGAAAATCTAGCGGGGGAAATGAGCAGTTCTTC. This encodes CASRKSSGGNEQFF.

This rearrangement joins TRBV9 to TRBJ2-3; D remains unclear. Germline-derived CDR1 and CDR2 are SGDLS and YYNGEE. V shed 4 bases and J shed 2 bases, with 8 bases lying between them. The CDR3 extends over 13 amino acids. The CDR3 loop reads CASSRDLTDTQYF. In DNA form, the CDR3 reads TGTGCCAGCAGCCGCGATCTCACAGATACGCAGTATTTT.

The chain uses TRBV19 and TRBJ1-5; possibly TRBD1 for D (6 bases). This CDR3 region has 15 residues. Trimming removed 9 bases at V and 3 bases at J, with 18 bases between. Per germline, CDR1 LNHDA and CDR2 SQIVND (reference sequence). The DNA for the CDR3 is TGTGCCAGCCTACCAACGACAGGCTACAATCAGCCCCAGCATTTT. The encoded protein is CASLPTTGYNQPQHF.

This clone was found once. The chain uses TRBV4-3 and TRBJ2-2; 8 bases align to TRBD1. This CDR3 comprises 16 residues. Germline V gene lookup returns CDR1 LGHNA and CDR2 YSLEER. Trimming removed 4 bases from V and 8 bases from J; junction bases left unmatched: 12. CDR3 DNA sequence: TGCGCCAGCAGCCGGGACGGGACAGGAATGATTGGGGAGCTGTTTTTT. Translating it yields CASSRDGTGMIGELFF.

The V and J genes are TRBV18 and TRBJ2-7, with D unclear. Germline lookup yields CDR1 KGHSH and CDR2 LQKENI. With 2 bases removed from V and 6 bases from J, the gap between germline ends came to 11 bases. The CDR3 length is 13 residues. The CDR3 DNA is TGTGCCAGCTCACCATCGGTAATGGGCGAGCAGTACGTC. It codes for CASSPSVMGEQYV.

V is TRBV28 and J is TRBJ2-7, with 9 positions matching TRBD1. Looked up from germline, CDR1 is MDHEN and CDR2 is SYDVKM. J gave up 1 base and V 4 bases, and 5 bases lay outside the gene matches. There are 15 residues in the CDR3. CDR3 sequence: CASSSPTGGSYEQYV. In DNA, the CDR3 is TGTGCCAGCAGTTCCCCGACAGGGGGATCCTACGAGCAGTACGTC.

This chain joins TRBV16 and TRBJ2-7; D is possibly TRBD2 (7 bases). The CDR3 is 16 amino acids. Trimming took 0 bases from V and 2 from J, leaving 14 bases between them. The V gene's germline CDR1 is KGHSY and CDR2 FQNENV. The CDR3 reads CASSQSGGRQTYEQYV. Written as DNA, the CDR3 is TGTGCCAGCAGCCAATCGGGGGGGCGTCAAACCTACGAGCAGTACGTC.